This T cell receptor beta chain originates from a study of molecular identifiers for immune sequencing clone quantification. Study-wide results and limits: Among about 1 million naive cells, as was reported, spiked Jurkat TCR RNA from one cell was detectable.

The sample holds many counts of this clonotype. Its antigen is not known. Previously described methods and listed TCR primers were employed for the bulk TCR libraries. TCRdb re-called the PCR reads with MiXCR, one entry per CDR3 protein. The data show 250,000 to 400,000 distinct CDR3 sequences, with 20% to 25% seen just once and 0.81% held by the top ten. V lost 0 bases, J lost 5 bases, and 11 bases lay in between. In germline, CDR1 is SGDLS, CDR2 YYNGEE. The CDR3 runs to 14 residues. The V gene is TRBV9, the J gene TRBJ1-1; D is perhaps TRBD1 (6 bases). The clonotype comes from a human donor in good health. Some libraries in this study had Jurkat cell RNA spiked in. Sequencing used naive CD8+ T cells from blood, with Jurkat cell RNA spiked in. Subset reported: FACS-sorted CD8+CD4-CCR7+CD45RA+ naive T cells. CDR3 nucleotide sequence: TGTGCCAGCAGCGTAGTAGGGGGAGTTACTGAAGCTTTCTTT. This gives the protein CASSVVGGVTEAFF.